Listed below are T cell receptor beta chains from one sample, sequenced in a study of Graves' ophthalmopathy and Graves' hyperthyroidism. TCRdb called the multiplex PCR reads again in MiXCR, with one record for every CDR3 protein. The sample has around 670,000 distinct CDR3 sequences; 35% to 50% are singletons. The sample consisted of peripheral blood. The receptors shown here come from an adult man with Graves' ophthalmopathy. Both conserved end residues are part of each CDR3. D genes are given only for firm matches. Rows may omit the clone size; those that give it use once, few, many or a size class.

j_call | v_call | clone_size | d_call | cdr3_nt | cdr3_aa
TRBJ2-5 | TRBV7-9 | few | TRBD2 | TGTGCCAGCAGCTTAGAAGCGGGGTGGGAGACCCAGTACTTC | CASSLEAGWETQYF
TRBJ1-2 | TRBV12-3/TRBV12-4 | NA | NA | TGTGCCAGCAGTTTAGGACAGGCCGCTAACTATGGCTACACCTTC | CASSLGQAANYGYTF
TRBJ2-6 | TRBV11-1 | NA | NA | TGTGCCAGCACAAGGCACAGGGCCTCTGGGGCCAACGTCCTGACTTTC | CASTRHRASGANVLTF
TRBJ1-2 | TRBV29-1 | NA | TRBD1 | TGCAGCGTCGATATACAGGGGGAACATGGCTACACCTTC | CSVDIQGEHGYTF
TRBJ2-3 | TRBV19 | NA | NA | TGTGCCAGTAGTAGGAGTAGCACAGATACGCAGTATTTT | CASSRSSTDTQYF
TRBJ1-2 | TRBV7-8 | many | TRBD1 | TGTGCCAGCAGCTTACAACAGGGGGATGGCTACACCTTC | CASSLQQGDGYTF
TRBJ2-5 | TRBV5-6 | NA | NA | TGTGCCAGCAGCCCGCGGACGGCGTACCAAGAGACCCAGTACTTC | CASSPRTAYQETQYF
TRBJ2-2 | TRBV7-2 | NA | NA | TGTGCCAGCAGTTTTTGGGGCCTGGGCACCGGGGAGCTGTTTTTT | CASSFWGLGTGELFF
TRBJ2-5 | TRBV29-1 | many | TRBD2 | TGCAGCGTGAGGGGCGGGGGGGGAGAGACCCAGTACTTC | CSVRGGGGETQYF
TRBJ2-7 | TRBV4-1 | NA | NA | TGCGCCAGCAGCCCCTCCCCGACAGTGTGGGGCGACGAGCAGTACTTC | CASSPSPTVWGDEQYF